This entry lists 28 T cell receptor beta chains sequenced from one sample in a study of tumor-infiltrating lymphocytes in oesophageal squamous cell carcinoma (dated by TCRdb to about 2016). Library creation used PCR. Sequencing was performed on an Illumina HiSeq 2000. TCRdb applied fastp at Q25 and MiXCR to the public reads, then kept only in-frame beta chains. CDR3 protein sequences are deduplicated, and each keeps its most common genes and DNA. The sample table holds under 9,500 distinct CDR3 sequences, of which 60% to 70% were seen once. The ten largest clones capture around 34% of the sample. The sample was esophageal tumor tissue. These receptors originate from a female donor with esophageal squamous cell carcinoma.

The chain links TRBV28 to TRBJ2-3; 8 nucleotides align to TRBD2. With the DNA end fitting TRBJ2-7 better, the J assignment may be wrong. Germline V gene sequence: CDR1 MDHEN, CDR2 SYDVKM. The CDR3 length is 13 residues. In DNA, the CDR3 is TGTGCCAGCAGAATAGCGGGACCCTACGAGCAGTACTTC. The encoded protein is CASRIAGPYEQYF.

In this sample, this clonotype turned up once. V usage is TRBV7-8 and J usage is TRBJ1-1; D is unclear. Trimming pared 4 bases from V and 1 base from J, leaving 10 bases between. Germline V gives CDR1 SGHVS, CDR2 FQNEAQ. The CDR3 is made up of 14 amino acids. In DNA form, the CDR3 reads TGTGCCAGCAGCTCACGGACCGGGAACACTGAAGCTTTCTTT. Translated: CASSSRTGNTEAFF.

The rearrangement links TRBV7-2 to TRBJ2-4; D gene ambiguous. The DNA end is more similar to TRBJ2-5, so the J call may be wrong. Germline V gene sequence: CDR1 SGHTA, CDR2 FQGNSA. The CDR3 contains 13 residues. The CDR3 reads CASSLVWTETQYF. The DNA for the CDR3 is TGTGCCAGCAGCTTAGTTTGGACGGAGACCCAGTACTTC.

The V and J genes are TRBV7-9 and TRBJ2-5; 8 positions match TRBD1. The ends lost 4 bases at V and 1 base at J; junction bases unmatched: 5. This CDR3 has 15 amino acids. Germline V gives CDR1 SEHNR, CDR2 FQNEAQ (reference sequence). This chain's CDR3 is CASSYGQGPQETQYF. DNA for the CDR3: TGTGCCAGCAGCTACGGACAGGGACCCCAAGAGACCCAGTACTTC. Based on the CDR3 plus reference TRBV7-9 and TRBJ2-5, the full variable domain is DTGVSQNPRHKITKRGQNVTFRCDPISEHNRLYWYRQTLGQGPEFLTYFQNEAQLEKSRLLSDRFSAERPKGSFSTLEIQRTEQGDSAMYLCASSYGQGPQETQYFGPGTRLLVL.

The chain recombines TRBV24-1 with TRBJ1-1; possible D gene TRBD1, 5 bases. Germline CDR1 is KGHDR and CDR2 is SFDVKD. The length of the CDR3 is 15 residues. The V gene lost 7 bases and the J gene lost 14 bases, with 28 bases spanning the gap. The CDR3 here is CATRMGLAGNNEQFF. The CDR3 region has the DNA TGTGCCACCAGAATGGGACTAGCGGGGAACAATGAGCAGTTCTTT.

The CDR3 DNA reads as TGTGCCAGCAGCTTAGACAGCTCTGGAAACACCATATATTTT. It translates to CASSLDSSGNTIYF. The chain joins TRBV7-2 to TRBJ1-3; no firm D call. V was clipped by 1 base and J by 0 bases, with 4 bases between them. The CDR3 has 14 amino acids. Germline loops: CDR1 SGHTA, CDR2 FQGNSA.

The rearrangement joins TRBV7-2 to TRBJ2-7; 9 positions match TRBD2. Germline assignment: CDR1 SGHTA and CDR2 FQGNSA. Losses at the gene ends were 3 bases for V and 2 bases for J; bases not matched to a gene: 2. There are 14 residues in the CDR3. The DNA for the CDR3 is TGTGCCAGCAGCTTGACTAGCGGAACCTACGAGCAGTACTTC. This translates into CASSLTSGTYEQYF.

V usage is TRBV28 and J usage is TRBJ2-5, with TRBD2 matching 15 bases. The CDR3 sequence is 15 residues long. Looked up from germline, CDR1 is MDHEN and CDR2 is SYDVKM. The J segment lost 11 bases and the V segment lost 6 bases, leaving 10 bases of the junction unmatched. The CDR3 nucleotides read TGTGCCAGCAGGGGGACTAGCGGGGGGTACAATGAGCAGTACTTC. Translation: CASRGTSGGYNEQYF. The variable domain in full, with the rest retrieved from reference TRBV28 and TRBJ2-5, is DVKVTQSSRYLVKRTGEKVFLECVQDMDHENMFWYRQDPGLGLRLIYFSYDVKMKEKGDIPEGYSVSREKKERFSLILESASTNQTSMYLCASRGTSGGYNEQYFGPGTRLLVL.

The chain couples TRBV7-2 to TRBJ2-4; TRBD2 matches 8 bases. The J call may be in error: the DNA end matches TRBJ2-7 better. The CDR3 sequence is 13 residues long. The germline V gene encodes CDR1 SGHTA and CDR2 FQGNSA. CDR3 sequence (DNA): TGTGCCAGCAGCCGACTAGCGTCGGGCGAGCAGTACTTC. Translated, it gives CASSRLASGEQYF.

The V gene is TRBV7-2, the J gene TRBJ1-2, with 8 bases matching TRBD2. The DNA end favors TRBJ2-7, so the J call may be wrong. Germline values: CDR1 SGHTA, CDR2 FQGNSA. This CDR3 has 13 amino acids. The DNA of the CDR3 is TGTGCCAGCAGGGGGGGACTAGTGAGCGAGCAGTACTTC. The encoded protein is CASRGGLVSEQYF.

This chain uses TRBV7-4 with TRBJ2-7; possibly TRBD1 for D (5 bases). CDR3 size: 14 residues. V shed 1 base and J shed 5 bases, with 12 bases lying between them. Germline CDR1 is SGHVT and CDR2 is SQSDAQ. The CDR3 sequence: CASSLVQGTHEQYF. CDR3 nucleotide sequence: TGTGCCAGCAGCTTAGTTCAGGGCACCCACGAGCAGTACTTC.

CDR3 loop: CASSRREAGEQFF. The CDR3 coding sequence is TGTGCCAGCAGTCGGCGGGAGGCCGGTGAGCAGTTCTTC. The chain has TRBV6-5 and TRBJ2-1, with TRBD2 matching 8 bases. The CDR3 runs 13 residues. V lost 5 bases and J lost 9; bases outside the gene matches: 6. Germline V gene lookup returns CDR1 MNHEY and CDR2 SVGAGI.

The gene calls are TRBV24-1 and TRBJ1-1, with 8 bases identical to TRBD1. CDR3 length: 15 amino acids. Per the germline V gene, CDR1 is KGHDR and CDR2 is SFDVKD. Unmatched junction bases numbered 7, after V lost 6 bases and J lost 2 bases. The CDR3 sequence: CATSSSGQGNTEAFF. The CDR3 DNA reads TGTGCCACCAGTTCGTCAGGACAGGGCAACACTGAAGCTTTCTTT.

The V gene is TRBV7-6, the J gene TRBJ2-7; 7 nucleotides match TRBD1. The J call may be mistaken, given a closer DNA end match to TRBJ2-5. Germline lookup yields CDR1 SGHVS and CDR2 FNYEAQ. The CDR3 length is 15 residues. The CDR3 region is CASSLVGQVQETQYF. The CDR3 DNA is TGTGCCAGCAGCTTAGTAGGACAGGTACAAGAGACCCAGTACTTC.

The rearrangement uses TRBV11-3 and TRBJ2-1; 9 nucleotides align to TRBD2. CDR1 SGHNT and CDR2 YENEEA come from the germline V gene. V was pared by 0 bases and J by 2 bases, with 5 bases of the junction left unmatched. The CDR3 has 17 amino acids. CDR3 amino acids: CASSLERGLAPYNEQFF. The CDR3 nucleotides are TGTGCCAGCAGCTTAGAGCGGGGACTAGCCCCCTACAATGAGCAGTTCTTC.

The count of this clonotype is one. The gene calls are TRBV6-1 and TRBJ1-4; D uncertain. Germline V gene sequence: CDR1 MNHNS, CDR2 SASEGT. V lost 1 base and J 9 bases, leaving 15 bases between the germline ends. The CDR3 sequence is 15 residues long. This CDR3 reads CASSEGDGVRKKLFF. CDR3 in DNA: TGTGCCAGCAGTGAAGGTGACGGGGTACGAAAAAAACTGTTTTTT.

The rearrangement links TRBV7-3 to TRBJ2-1, with a weak D call TRBD1 (5 bases). CDR1 is SGHTA, CDR2 FQGTGA, per germline. This CDR3 spans 16 amino acids. With 1 base removed from V and 5 bases from J, the gap between germline ends came to 15 bases. Here the CDR3 DNA reads TGTGCCAGCAGCTTAAAGGGGTACGGGTGGGACAATGAGCAGTTCTTC. Translated, it gives CASSLKGYGWDNEQFF.

The chain joins TRBV7-2 to TRBJ2-1, with D unresolved. The J call is doubtful: the DNA matches TRBJ2-7 better. The CDR3 has 15 residues. Germline CDR1 is SGHTA and CDR2 is FQGNSA. The CDR3 region has the DNA TGTGCCAGCAGCTTGGCATTGGGCCCTCCCTACGAGCAGTACTTC. Its translation: CASSLALGPPYEQYF.

The V call is TRBV7-2, the J call TRBJ2-4, with 7 bases aligning to TRBD1. TRBJ2-1 matches the DNA end more closely, so the J call is doubtful. The length of the CDR3 is 16 residues. Looked up from germline, CDR1 is SGHTA and CDR2 is FQGNSA. The chain's CDR3 is CASSLIGTASYNEQFF. The CDR3 DNA reads TGTGCCAGCAGCTTAATTGGGACAGCATCCTACAATGAGCAGTTCTTC.

The J gene is TRBJ2-5, the V gene TRBV2; TRBD2 might be the D (6 bases). The J call may not be correct, given that the DNA end is closer to TRBJ2-3. Germline assignment: CDR1 SNHLY and CDR2 FYNNEI. The CDR3 sequence is 15 residues long. The CDR3 loop is CASSVGTSNKDTQYF. CDR3 DNA sequence: TGTGCCAGCAGTGTGGGGACTTCTAATAAAGATACGCAGTATTTT.

On this clonotype: At one of its ends the junction is not consistent with the germline gene, which may arise from a read error. CDR3 protein: CASSSWGQGNSPLHF. The DNA of the CDR3 is TGTGCCAGCAGCTCGTGGGGACAGGGCAATTCACCCCTCCACTTT. The chain carries TRBV5-3 and TRBJ1-6; 9 bases map to TRBD1. TRBV5-3 is flagged as an ORF with uncertain function. This CDR3 spans 15 amino acids.

DNA for the CDR3: TGTGCCAGCAGTACCTCTAGCACAGATACGCAGTATTTT. Translating it yields CASSTSSTDTQYF. The V call is TRBV27, the J call TRBJ2-3; D unresolved. Germline V lookup: CDR1 MNHEY, CDR2 SMNVEV (reference sequence). This CDR3 spans 13 amino acids. Trimming took off 5 bases at V and 0 bases at J, with 6 bases between the two ends.

The genes are TRBV7-6 and TRBJ2-5; 9 bases are a match to TRBD1. The assigned J gene may be wrong: the sequence end matches TRBJ2-7 better. This CDR3 has 15 residues. CDR1 SGHVS and CDR2 FNYEAQ come from the germline V gene. The CDR3 protein is CASSSGTGSSYEQYF. DNA of the CDR3: TGTGCCAGCAGCTCAGGGACAGGGAGCTCCTACGAGCAGTACTTC.

DNA for the CDR3: TGTGCCAGCAGTTTGGAGTGGGAGCAGTTCTTC. Its translation: CASSLEWEQFF. The chain carries TRBV12-3 or TRBV12-4 and TRBJ2-1; D is uncertain. This CDR3 has 11 amino acids. The ends were cut back, 3 bases at V and 10 bases at J, with 7 bases in the middle.

This clonotype turned up a few times. Here the CDR3 DNA reads TGTGCCAGCAGCACTGCGGGGACGGTGGTGACCCAGTACTTC. This encodes CASSTAGTVVTQYF. This chain joins TRBV7-2 and TRBJ2-5; a possible D gene is TRBD2 (6 bases). The CDR3 runs to 14 residues. From germline, CDR1 is SGHTA and CDR2 FQGNSA. Deletions cut 5 bases from V and 7 bases from J, with 17 bases between.

The chain uses TRBV7-2 and TRBJ2-3; D not resolved. The germline CDR1 and CDR2 sequences are SGHTA and FQGNSA. The V gene lost 5 bases and the J gene lost 0 bases, with 12 bases spanning the gap. The CDR3 length is 15 residues. This chain's CDR3 is CASSAVLVSTDTQYF. The CDR3 DNA is TGTGCCAGCAGCGCGGTTCTGGTGAGCACAGATACGCAGTATTTT.

The sample holds a few counts of this clonotype. The chain has TRBV7-6 and TRBJ2-3; no reliable D call. Germline V gene sequence: CDR1 SGHVS, CDR2 FNYEAQ. The CDR3 sequence is 14 residues long. The ends were cut back, 5 bases at V and 2 bases at J, with 11 bases in the middle. DNA of the CDR3: TGTGCCAGCAGCCGGACGGTAAACACAGATACGCAGTATTTT. Translating it yields CASSRTVNTDTQYF. Full variable domain (remainder filled in from reference TRBV7-6 and TRBJ2-3): GAGVSQSPRYKVTKRGQDVALRCDPISGHVSLYWYRQALGQGPEFLTYFNYEAQQDKSGLPNDRFSAERPEGSISTLTIQRTEQRDSAMYRCASSRTVNTDTQYFGPGTRLTVL.

The genes are TRBV7-8 and TRBJ2-7, with TRBD2 matching 9 bases. TRBJ2-5 explains the end of the DNA better; the J call may be wrong. Germline CDR1 and CDR2: SGHVS and FQNEAQ. This CDR3 contains 15 residues. This chain's CDR3 is CASSPPGLAKETQYF. The CDR3 DNA follows: TGTGCCAGCAGTCCCCCGGGACTAGCCAAAGAGACCCAGTACTTC.